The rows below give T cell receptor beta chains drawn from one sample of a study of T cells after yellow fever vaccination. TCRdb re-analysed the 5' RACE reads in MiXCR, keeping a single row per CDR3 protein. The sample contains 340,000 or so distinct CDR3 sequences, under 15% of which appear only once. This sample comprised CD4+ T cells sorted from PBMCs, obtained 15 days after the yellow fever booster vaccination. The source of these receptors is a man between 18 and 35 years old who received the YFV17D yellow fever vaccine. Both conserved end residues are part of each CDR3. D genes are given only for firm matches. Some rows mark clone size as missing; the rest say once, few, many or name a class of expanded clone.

CDR3: CASGTPLRGYTF
DNA: TGTGCCAGCGGGACACCCCTTAGGGGCTACACCTTC
J: TRBJ1-2
size: -
V: TRBV28
D: -

CDR3: CASSSQRGEFETQYF
DNA: TGTGCCAGCAGCTCGCAGCGGGGGGAGTTTGAGACCCAGTACTTC
J: TRBJ2-5
size: few
V: TRBV7-2
D: TRBD2

CDR3: CASMAAGNTQYF
DNA: TGTGCCAGCATGGCGGCCGGTAATACGCAGTATTTT
J: TRBJ2-3
size: few
V: TRBV2
D: -

CDR3: CASSPFPGQGASPLHF
DNA: TGTGCCAGCAGTCCGTTTCCGGGACAGGGGGCATCACCCCTCCACTTT
J: TRBJ1-6
size: many
V: TRBV12-3/TRBV12-4
D: TRBD1

CDR3: CSVVDRGQGTEAFF
DNA: TGCAGCGTTGTCGACAGGGGGCAAGGAACTGAAGCTTTCTTT
J: TRBJ1-1
size: few
V: TRBV29-1
D: TRBD1

CDR3: CASSLGASPDTQYF
DNA: TGTGCCAGCAGCCTAGGGGCAAGCCCAGATACGCAGTATTTT
J: TRBJ2-3
size: -
V: TRBV12-3/TRBV12-4
D: -

CDR3: CASSIGQSYTEAFF
DNA: TGCGCCAGCAGCATTGGACAGAGTTACACTGAAGCTTTCTTT
J: TRBJ1-1
size: -
V: TRBV5-1
D: -

CDR3: CASSDPGPVTEAFF
DNA: TGTGCCAGCAGTGACCCGGGACCGGTGACAGAAGCTTTCTTT
J: TRBJ1-1
size: few
V: TRBV6-2/TRBV6-3
D: -

CDR3: CSAPWGGRSGQTQYF
DNA: TGCAGTGCCCCGTGGGGGGGGCGATCAGGGCAGACCCAGTACTTC
J: TRBJ2-5
size: -
V: TRBV20-1
D: -

CDR3: CASSLGPGEETQYF
DNA: TGCGCCAGCAGCTTGGGCCCGGGGGAAGAGACCCAGTACTTC
J: TRBJ2-5
size: -
V: TRBV5-1
D: -

CDR3: CAWSFGSGSYEQYF
DNA: TGTGCCTGGAGTTTTGGTAGCGGAAGTTACGAGCAGTACTTC
J: TRBJ2-7
size: few
V: TRBV30
D: -

CDR3: CASSLEVTAGNTIYF
DNA: TGTGCCAGCAGCTTAGAGGTGACAGCCGGAAACACCATATATTTT
J: TRBJ1-3
size: -
V: TRBV7-2
D: -

CDR3: CASSFGRSNYGYTF
DNA: TGTGCCAGCAGCTTCGGCAGGAGCAACTATGGCTACACCTTC
J: TRBJ1-2
size: few
V: TRBV11-2
D: -